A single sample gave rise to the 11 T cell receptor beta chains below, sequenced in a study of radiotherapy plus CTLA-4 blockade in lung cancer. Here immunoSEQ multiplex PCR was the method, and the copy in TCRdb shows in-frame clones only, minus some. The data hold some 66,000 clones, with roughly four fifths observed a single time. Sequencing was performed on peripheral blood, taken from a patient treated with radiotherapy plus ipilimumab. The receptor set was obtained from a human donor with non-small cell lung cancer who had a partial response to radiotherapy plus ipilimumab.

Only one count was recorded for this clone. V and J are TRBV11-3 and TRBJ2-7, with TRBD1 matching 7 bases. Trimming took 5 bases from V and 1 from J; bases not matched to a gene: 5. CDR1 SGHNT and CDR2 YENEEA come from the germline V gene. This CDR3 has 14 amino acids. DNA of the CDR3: TGTGCCAGCAGCCCTAGGACAGGTTCCTACGAGCAGTACTTC. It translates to CASSPRTGSYEQYF.

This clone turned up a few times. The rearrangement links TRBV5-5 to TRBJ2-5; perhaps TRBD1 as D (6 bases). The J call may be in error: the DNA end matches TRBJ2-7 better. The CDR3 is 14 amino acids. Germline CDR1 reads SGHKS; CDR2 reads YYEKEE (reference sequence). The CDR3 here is CASSSPDRVYEQYF. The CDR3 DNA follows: TGTGCCAGCAGCTCCCCGGACAGAGTCTACGAGCAGTACTTC.

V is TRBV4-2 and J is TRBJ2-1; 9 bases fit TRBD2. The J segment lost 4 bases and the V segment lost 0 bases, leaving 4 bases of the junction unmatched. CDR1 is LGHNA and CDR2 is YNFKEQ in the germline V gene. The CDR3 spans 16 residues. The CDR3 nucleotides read TGTGCCAGCAGCCAAGACCCTAGCGGGATGTACAATGAGCAGTTCTTC. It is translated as CASSQDPSGMYNEQFF.

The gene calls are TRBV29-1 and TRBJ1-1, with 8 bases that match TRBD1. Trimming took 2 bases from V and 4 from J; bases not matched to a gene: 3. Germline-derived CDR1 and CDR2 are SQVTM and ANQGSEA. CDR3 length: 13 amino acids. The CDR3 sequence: CSVERTGGTEAFF. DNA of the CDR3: TGCAGCGTTGAACGAACAGGGGGCACTGAAGCTTTCTTT. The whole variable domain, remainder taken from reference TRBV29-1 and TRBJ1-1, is SAVISQKPSRDICQRGTSLTIQCQVDSQVTMMFWYRQQPGQSLTLIATANQGSEATYESGFVIDKFPISRPNLTFSTLTVSNMSPEDSSIYLCSVERTGGTEAFFGQGTRLTVV.

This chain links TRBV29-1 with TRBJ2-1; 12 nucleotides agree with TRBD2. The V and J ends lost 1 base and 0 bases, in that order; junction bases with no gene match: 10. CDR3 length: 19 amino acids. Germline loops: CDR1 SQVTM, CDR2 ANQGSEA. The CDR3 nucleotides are TGCAGCGTTGAAGGCCACGTCACTAGCGGGAGGCTCTCCTACAATGAGCAGTTCTTC. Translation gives CSVEGHVTSGRLSYNEQFF.

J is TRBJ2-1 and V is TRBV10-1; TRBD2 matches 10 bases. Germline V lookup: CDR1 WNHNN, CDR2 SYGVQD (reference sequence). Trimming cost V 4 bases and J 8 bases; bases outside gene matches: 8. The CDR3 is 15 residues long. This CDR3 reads CASSVFSSGSDEQFF. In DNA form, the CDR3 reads TGCGCCAGCAGTGTGTTCTCTAGCGGGAGTGATGAGCAGTTCTTC.

The CDR3 loop is CASSQIGSGTDTQYF. CDR3 nucleotides: TGCGCCAGCAGCCAAATCGGGAGCGGTACAGATACGCAGTATTTT. The chain links TRBV4-1 to TRBJ2-3, with a tentative D call TRBD2 (6 bases). Trimming took off 2 bases at V and 3 bases at J, with 12 bases between the two ends. The germline V gene encodes CDR1 MGHRA and CDR2 YSYEKL. This CDR3 is built from 15 residues.

CDR3: CASSPQGRDEKLFF. The CDR3 DNA sequence: TGTGCCAGCTCACCTCAGGGGCGGGATGAAAAACTGTTTTTT. This sequence joins TRBV18 and TRBJ1-4; D is perhaps TRBD1 (6 bases). V lost 3 bases, J lost 6 bases, and 11 bases lay in between. This CDR3 is built from 14 residues. Germline lookup yields CDR1 KGHSH and CDR2 LQKENI.

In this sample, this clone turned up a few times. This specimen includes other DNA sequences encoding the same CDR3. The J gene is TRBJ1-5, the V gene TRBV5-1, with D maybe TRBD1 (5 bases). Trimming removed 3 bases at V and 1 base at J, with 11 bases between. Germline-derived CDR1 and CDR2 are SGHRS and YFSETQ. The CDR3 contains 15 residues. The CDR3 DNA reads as TGCGCCAGCAGCTCTAGTCCAGGGAGCAATCAGCCCCAGCATTTT. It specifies CASSSSPGSNQPQHF.

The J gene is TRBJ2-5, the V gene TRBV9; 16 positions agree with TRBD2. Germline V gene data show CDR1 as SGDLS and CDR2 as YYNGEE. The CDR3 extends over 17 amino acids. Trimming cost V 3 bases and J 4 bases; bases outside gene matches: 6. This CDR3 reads CASSAGTSGRAAETQYF. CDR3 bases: TGTGCCAGCAGCGCCGGGACTAGCGGGAGGGCCGCAGAGACCCAGTACTTC.

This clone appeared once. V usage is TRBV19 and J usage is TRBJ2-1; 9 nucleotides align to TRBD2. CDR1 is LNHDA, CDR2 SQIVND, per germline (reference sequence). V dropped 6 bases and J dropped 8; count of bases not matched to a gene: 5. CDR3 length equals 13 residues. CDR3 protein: CASRRLAGHEQFF. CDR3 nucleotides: TGTGCCAGTAGGAGGCTAGCGGGACATGAGCAGTTCTTC.